This TCR beta chain was retrieved from a study of cytomegalovirus exposure and HLA in healthy donors. Study information: There were 65 million to 85 million unique TCRs (from HLA-typed donors) in an early data release. Overall study results and limits: In a later analysis, 15,000 to 20,000 TCR beta sequences were associated with HLA alleles at 0.05 false discovery rate.

Those who donated were healthy bone marrow donors. The V and J ends lost 0 bases and 2 bases, in that order; junction bases with no gene match: 2. CDR3 length: 16 amino acids. In germline, CDR1 is MGHRA, CDR2 YSYEKL. A multiplex PCR was run with 60 Vbeta primers and 13 Jbeta primers. The protocol was immunoSEQ multiplex PCR, while the TCRdb copy is restricted to in-frame clones and leaves out a portion. The data show around 150,000 clones, around three quarters seen once. On this clone: Its antigen is not known.

Input material: PBMCs. This sequence was found in a male donor in good health and CMV-seronegative. This chain connects TRBV4-1 to TRBJ2-2, with TRBD2 matching over 8 bases. In DNA form, the CDR3 reads TGCGCCAGCAGCCAAGAGACTAGCGAAAACACCGGGGAGCTGTTTTTT. This sequence encodes CASSQETSENTGELFF.